The sequence of this T cell receptor beta chain was determined in a study of long-term antiretroviral therapy in people with HIV. An immunoSEQ assay, version v3.0, was performed at survey level. Only in-frame clones appear in the TCRdb table, and some are missing; sequencing was by immunoSEQ multiplex PCR. The data show roughly 14,000 clones, just under 85% seen once. V lost 4 bases, J lost 9 bases, and 12 bases stayed unmatched. The CDR3 is 15 amino acids. Germline loops: CDR1 SGHDT, CDR2 YYEEEE. The receptor comes from a man aged 35 to 55 with HIV. The chain joins TRBV5-6 to TRBJ2-2; 7 nucleotides agree with TRBD1. Sequenced here: unsorted PBMCs, sampled just before starting antiretroviral therapy. CDR3 protein: CASSPGTAGLRELFF. For the CDR3, the DNA is TGTGCCAGCAGCCCTGGGACAGCTGGTTTGAGGGAGCTGTTTTTT.